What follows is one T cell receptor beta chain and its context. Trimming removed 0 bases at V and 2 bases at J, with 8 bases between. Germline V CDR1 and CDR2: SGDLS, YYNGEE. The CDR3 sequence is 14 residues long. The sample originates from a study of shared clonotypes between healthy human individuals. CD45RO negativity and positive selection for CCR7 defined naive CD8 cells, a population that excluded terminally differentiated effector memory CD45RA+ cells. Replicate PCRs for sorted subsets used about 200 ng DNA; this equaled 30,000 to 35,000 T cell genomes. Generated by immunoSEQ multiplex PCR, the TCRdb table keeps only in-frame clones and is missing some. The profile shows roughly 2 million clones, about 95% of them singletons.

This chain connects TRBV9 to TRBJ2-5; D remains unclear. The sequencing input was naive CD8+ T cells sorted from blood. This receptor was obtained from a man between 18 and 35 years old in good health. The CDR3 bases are TGTGCCAGCAGCGTAGCACAGCAGCAAGAGACCCAGTACTTC. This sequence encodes CASSVAQQQETQYF.